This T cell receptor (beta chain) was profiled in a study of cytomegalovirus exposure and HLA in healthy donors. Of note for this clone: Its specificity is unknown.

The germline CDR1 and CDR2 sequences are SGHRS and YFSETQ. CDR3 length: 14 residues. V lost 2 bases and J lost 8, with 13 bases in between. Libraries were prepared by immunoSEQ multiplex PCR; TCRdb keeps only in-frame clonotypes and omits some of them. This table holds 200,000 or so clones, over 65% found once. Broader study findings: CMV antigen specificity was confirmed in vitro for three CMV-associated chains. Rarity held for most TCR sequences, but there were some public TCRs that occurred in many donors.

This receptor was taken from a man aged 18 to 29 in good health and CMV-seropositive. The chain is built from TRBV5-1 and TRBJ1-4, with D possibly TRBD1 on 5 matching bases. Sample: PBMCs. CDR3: CASSFQGAEEKLFF. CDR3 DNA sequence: TGCGCCAGCAGCTTCCAAGGGGCGGAGGAAAAACTGTTTTTT.